This TCR beta chain was sequenced during a study of graft-versus-host responses after intestinal transplantation. Overall study: Recipients were given multivisceral, liver-intestinal, or isolated intestinal transplants. For approximately 3 years after anti-thymocyte globulin induction, all recipients took tacrolimus and steroids. General study points: High graft-versus-host to host-versus-graft T cell clonal ratios marked allografts of patients with graft-donor macrochimerism.

This clone was recorded only once. Its antigen is as yet unknown. Clones were sequenced by immunoSEQ multiplex PCR, and TCRdb holds only the in-frame ones, with some missing. The sample has about 97,000 clones, 80% to 95% seen once. In germline, CDR1 is MNHEY, CDR2 SMNVEV (reference sequence). The length of the CDR3 is 15 residues. Trimming shortened V by 5 bases and J by 0 bases, and 14 bases separated the two germline ends. The V gene is TRBV27, the J gene TRBJ2-7; the D gene is possibly TRBD2 (6 bases). This clonotype was sampled from a human patient who received an intestinal transplant, so some T cells may come from the graft donor. This material consisted of PBMCs, taken about 460 days after intestinal transplant. CDR3 nucleotide sequence: TGTGCCAGCAGTGACACAGCTAGCGACTCCTACGAGCAGTACTTC. It specifies CASSDTASDSYEQYF.